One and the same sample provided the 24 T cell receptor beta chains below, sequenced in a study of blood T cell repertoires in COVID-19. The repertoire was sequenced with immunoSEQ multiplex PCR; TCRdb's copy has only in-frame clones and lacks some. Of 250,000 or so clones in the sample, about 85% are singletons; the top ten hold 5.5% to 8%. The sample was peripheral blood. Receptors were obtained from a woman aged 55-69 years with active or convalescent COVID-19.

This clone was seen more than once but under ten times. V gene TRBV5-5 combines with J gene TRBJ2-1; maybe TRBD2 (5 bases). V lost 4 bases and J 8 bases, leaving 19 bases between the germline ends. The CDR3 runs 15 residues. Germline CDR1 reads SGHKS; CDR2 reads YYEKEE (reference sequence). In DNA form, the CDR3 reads TGTGCCAGCAGCAAGGAGCGTCTAGGACTGGATGAGCAGTTCTTC. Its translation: CASSKERLGLDEQFF.

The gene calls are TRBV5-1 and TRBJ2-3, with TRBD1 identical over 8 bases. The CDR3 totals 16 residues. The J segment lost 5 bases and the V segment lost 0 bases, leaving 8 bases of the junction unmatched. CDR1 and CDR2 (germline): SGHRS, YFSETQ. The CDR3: CASSLALGQGGDTQYF. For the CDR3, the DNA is TGCGCCAGCAGCTTGGCCCTCGGACAGGGCGGAGATACGCAGTATTTT.

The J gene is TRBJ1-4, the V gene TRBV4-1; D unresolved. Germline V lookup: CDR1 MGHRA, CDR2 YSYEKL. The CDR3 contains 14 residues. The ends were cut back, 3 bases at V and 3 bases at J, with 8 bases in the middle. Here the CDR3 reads CASSHIFANEKLFF. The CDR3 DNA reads TGCGCCAGCAGCCATATCTTTGCTAATGAAAAACTGTTTTTT.

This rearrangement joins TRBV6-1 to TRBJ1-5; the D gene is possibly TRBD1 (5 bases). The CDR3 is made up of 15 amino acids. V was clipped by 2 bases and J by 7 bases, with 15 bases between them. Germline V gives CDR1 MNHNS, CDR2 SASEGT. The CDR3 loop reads CASSELLTDGQPQHF. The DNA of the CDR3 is TGTGCCAGCAGTGAATTGTTGACAGATGGACAGCCCCAGCATTTT.

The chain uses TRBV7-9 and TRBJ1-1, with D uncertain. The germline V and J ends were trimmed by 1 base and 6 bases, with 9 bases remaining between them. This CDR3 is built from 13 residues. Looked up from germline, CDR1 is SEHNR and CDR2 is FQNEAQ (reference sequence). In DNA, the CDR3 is TGTGCCAGCAGCTTAGTCCCGTCGGCTGAAGCTTTCTTT. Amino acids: CASSLVPSAEAFF.

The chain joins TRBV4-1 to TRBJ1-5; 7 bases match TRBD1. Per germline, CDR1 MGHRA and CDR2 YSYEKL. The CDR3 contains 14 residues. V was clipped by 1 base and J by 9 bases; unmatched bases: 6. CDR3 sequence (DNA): TGCGCCAGCAGCCAAGGACAGGGTTTCTGGCCCCAGCATTTT. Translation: CASSQGQGFWPQHF.

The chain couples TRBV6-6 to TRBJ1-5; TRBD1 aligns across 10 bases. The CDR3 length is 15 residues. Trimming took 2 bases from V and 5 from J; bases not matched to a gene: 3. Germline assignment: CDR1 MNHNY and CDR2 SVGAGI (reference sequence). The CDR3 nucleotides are TGTGCCAGCAGTTACCGGACAGGGGGAGATCAGCCCCAGCATTTT. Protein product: CASSYRTGGDQPQHF.

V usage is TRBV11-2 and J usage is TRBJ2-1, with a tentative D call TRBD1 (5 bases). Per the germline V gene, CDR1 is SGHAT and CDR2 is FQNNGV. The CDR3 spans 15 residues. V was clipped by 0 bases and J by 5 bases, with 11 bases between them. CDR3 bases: TGTGCCAGCAGCTTAGAGGGGCACCCTAACAATGAGCAGTTCTTC. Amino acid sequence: CASSLEGHPNNEQFF.

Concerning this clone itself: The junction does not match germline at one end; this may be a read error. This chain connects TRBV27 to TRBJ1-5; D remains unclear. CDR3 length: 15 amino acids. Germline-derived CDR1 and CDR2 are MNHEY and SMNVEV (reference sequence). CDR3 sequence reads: CASSFGMAGNQPQHF. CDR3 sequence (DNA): TGTGCCAGCAGTTTCGGGATGGCGGGCAACCAGCCCCAGCATTTT.

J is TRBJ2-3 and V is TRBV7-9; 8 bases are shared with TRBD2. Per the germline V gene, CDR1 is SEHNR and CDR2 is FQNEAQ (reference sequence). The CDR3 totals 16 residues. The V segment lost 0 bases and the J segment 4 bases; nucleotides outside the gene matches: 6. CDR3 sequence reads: CASSLAQREWSDTQYF. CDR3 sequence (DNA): TGTGCCAGCAGCTTAGCGCAGCGGGAGTGGTCAGATACGCAGTATTTT.

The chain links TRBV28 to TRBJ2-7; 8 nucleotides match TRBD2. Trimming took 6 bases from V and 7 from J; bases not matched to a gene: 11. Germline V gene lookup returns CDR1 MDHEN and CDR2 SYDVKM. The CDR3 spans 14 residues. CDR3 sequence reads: CASSTGTRSREQYV. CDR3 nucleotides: TGTGCCAGCAGCACCGGGACTAGGTCTCGGGAGCAGTACGTC.

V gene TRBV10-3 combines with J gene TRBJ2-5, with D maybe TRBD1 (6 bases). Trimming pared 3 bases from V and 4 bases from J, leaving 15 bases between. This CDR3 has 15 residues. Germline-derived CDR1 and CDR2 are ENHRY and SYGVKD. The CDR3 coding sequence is TGTGCCATCAGTGACCCACTTGAGGGGGTAGAGACCCAGTACTTC. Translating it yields CAISDPLEGVETQYF.

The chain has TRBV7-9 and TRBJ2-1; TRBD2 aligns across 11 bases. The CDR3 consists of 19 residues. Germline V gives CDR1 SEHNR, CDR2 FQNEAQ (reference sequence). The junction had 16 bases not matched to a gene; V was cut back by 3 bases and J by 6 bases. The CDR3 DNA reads TGTGCCAGCAGCTTCCCGGGGGACCTAGCGGGAGGTTTGGGCAATGAGCAGTTCTTC. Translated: CASSFPGDLAGGLGNEQFF.

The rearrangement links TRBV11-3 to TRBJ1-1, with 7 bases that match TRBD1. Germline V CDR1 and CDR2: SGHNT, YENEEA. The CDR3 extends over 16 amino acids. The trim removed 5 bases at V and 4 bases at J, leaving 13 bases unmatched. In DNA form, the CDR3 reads TGTGCCAGCAGCCCCGGAACAGGGGCTTGGGGCACTGAAGCTTTCTTT. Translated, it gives CASSPGTGAWGTEAFF.

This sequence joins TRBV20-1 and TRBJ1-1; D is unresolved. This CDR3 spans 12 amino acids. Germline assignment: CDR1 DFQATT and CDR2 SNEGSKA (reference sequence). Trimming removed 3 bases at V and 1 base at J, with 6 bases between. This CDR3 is CSASRGNTEAFF. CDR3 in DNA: TGCAGTGCTAGTCGGGGGAACACTGAAGCTTTCTTT.

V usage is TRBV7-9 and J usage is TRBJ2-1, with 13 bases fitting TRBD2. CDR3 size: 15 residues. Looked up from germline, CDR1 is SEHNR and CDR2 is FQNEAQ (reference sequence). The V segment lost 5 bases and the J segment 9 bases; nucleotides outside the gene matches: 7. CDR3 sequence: CASSTTSGGVVEQFF. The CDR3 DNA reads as TGTGCCAGCAGCACCACTAGCGGGGGGGTAGTTGAGCAGTTCTTC.

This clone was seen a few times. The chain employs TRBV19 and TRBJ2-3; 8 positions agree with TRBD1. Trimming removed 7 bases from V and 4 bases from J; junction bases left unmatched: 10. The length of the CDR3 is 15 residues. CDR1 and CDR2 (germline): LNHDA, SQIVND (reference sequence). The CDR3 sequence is CASNDLGRGPDTQYF. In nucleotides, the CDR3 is TGTGCCAGTAACGATTTGGGCAGGGGGCCAGATACGCAGTATTTT.

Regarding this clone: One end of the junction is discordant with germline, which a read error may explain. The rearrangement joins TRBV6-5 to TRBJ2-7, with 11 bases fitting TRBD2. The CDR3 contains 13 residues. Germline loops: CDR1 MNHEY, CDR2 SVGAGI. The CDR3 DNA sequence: TGTGCCAGCAGAACCGGGACTAGCGGCCGGATCGACTTC. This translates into CASRTGTSGRIDF.

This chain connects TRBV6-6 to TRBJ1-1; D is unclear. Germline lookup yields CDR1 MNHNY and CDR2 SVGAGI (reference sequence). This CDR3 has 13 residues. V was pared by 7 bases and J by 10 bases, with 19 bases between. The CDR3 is CASNPSGTPGAFF. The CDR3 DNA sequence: TGTGCCAGCAACCCCAGCGGCACGCCCGGAGCTTTCTTT.

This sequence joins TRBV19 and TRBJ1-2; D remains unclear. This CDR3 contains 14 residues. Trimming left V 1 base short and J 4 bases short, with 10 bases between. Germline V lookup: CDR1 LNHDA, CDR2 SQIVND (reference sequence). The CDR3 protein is CASSIASGLYGYTF. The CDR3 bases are TGTGCCAGTAGTATAGCTTCAGGCCTCTATGGCTACACCTTC. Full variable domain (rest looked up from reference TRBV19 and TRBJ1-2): DGGITQSPKYLFRKEGQNVTLSCEQNLNHDAMYWYRQDPGQGLRLIYYSQIVNDFQKGDIAEGYSVSREKKESFPLTVTSAQKNPTAFYLCASSIASGLYGYTFGSGTRLTVV.

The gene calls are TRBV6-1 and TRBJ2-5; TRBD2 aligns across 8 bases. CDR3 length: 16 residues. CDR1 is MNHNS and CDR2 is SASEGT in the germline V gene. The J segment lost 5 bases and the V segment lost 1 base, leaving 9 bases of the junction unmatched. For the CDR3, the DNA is TGTGCCAGCAGTGAAGGTGCGGCGGGAGGAGGGGAGACCCAGTACTTC. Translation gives CASSEGAAGGGETQYF.

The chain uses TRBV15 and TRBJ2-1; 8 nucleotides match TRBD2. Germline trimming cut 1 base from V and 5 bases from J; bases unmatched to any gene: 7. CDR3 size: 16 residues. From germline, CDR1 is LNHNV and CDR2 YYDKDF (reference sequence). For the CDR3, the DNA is TGTGCCACCAGCAGAGGCCCTCCGGGAGGGCACAATGAGCAGTTCTTC. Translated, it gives CATSRGPPGGHNEQFF.

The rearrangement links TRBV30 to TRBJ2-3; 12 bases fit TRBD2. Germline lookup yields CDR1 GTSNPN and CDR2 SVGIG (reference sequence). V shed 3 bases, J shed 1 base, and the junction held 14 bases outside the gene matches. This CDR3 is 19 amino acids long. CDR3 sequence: CAWSQPLAGGRFGTDTQYF. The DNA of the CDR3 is TGTGCCTGGAGCCAACCCCTAGCGGGAGGGAGGTTTGGCACAGATACGCAGTATTTT.

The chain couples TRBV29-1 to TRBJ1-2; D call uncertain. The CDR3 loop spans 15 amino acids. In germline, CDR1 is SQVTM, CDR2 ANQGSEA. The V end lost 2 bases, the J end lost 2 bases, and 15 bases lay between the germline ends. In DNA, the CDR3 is TGCAGCGTTGAAAATGATTTTGGCCAAAACTATGGCTACACCTTC. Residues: CSVENDFGQNYGYTF.